In its sample, the clone carrying this T cell receptor (beta chain) was seen a few times. The ends lost 6 bases at V and 5 bases at J; junction bases unmatched: 5. This CDR3 has 14 residues. Germline CDR1 is ENHRY and CDR2 is SYGVKD. The source of the sample is a study of regulatory T cells in long-lasting Graves disease. Sequencing libraries for TCR beta were prepared with iRepertoire HTBI primers and Arm-PCR of CDR3 regions. TCRdb fed the multiplex PCR reads into MiXCR, producing one record per CDR3 protein. The sample includes roughly 510,000 distinct CDR3 sequences, around 15% seen only once; the top ten take more than 10%. Time point reported: newly diagnosed GD, antithyroid drugs for less than 3 months. Construction of the TCR library relied on RNA isolated from PBMCs. Patients came from an endocrinology department in Xi'an, China. The same data also went into a second study, on T cells in Graves' hyperthyroidism and ophthalmopathy. That study reports: Subjects aged 18 to 65 presented with newly diagnosed hyperthyroidism of less than 2 months' duration.

This receptor was identified in a man aged 18 to 30 with Graves disease. This chain joins TRBV10-3 and TRBJ2-2; 8 bases are shared with TRBD1. Specimen: peripheral blood mononuclear cells (PBMCs), collected at new diagnosis, from a patient treated with antithyroid drugs. As DNA, the CDR3 is TGTGCCATCAGGCCGACAGGGGAGACCGGGGAGCTGTTTTTT. Translation: CAIRPTGETGELFF.